These 6 T cell receptor beta chains were sequenced from one sample in a study of T-cell memory formation after mild COVID-19. MiXCR, run by TCRdb on the 5' RACE reads, gives a single entry per CDR3 protein. The profile covers under 250,000 distinct CDR3 sequences, with approximately 15% appearing a single time and 2% to 2.5% taken by the ten largest. The sequencing input was PBMCs or a T cell subset sorted from them (not recorded which). These TCRs come from an adult woman who had mild COVID-19 (a few samples of this study predate the infection). Cell type and time point are not known.

The V and J genes are TRBV25-1 and TRBJ2-1; D is possibly TRBD2 (5 bases). The CDR3 is 15 residues long. The V and J ends lost 7 bases and 0 bases respectively, with 13 bases between them. Germline values: CDR1 MGHDK, CDR2 SYGVNS. The CDR3 region has the DNA TGTGCCAGCACCGACGGGGTCAGCTCCTACAATGAGCAGTTCTTC. Translated, it gives CASTDGVSSYNEQFF. Supplemented by reference TRBV25-1 and TRBJ2-1, the full variable domain reads EADIYQTPRYLVIGTGKKITLECSQTMGHDKMYWYQQDPGMELHLIHYSYGVNSTEKGDLSSESTVSRIRTEHFPLTLESARPSHTSQYLCASTDGVSSYNEQFFGPGTRLTVL.

The V call is TRBV5-1, the J call TRBJ2-5; TRBD1 matches at 9 bases. The germline V gene has CDR1 SGHRS and CDR2 YFSETQ. V lost 5 bases to trimming and J lost 3 bases; unmatched junction nucleotides: 11. This CDR3 region has 16 residues. In DNA, the CDR3 is TGCGCCAGCAGTTATGCTTGGACAGGGGATAAAGAGACCCAGTACTTC. This gives the protein CASSYAWTGDKETQYF.

The chain combines TRBV5-4 with TRBJ2-4; TRBD1 might be the D (6 bases). Germline CDR1 reads SGHNT; CDR2 reads YYREEE (reference sequence). The germline V and J ends were trimmed by 7 bases and 6 bases, with 17 bases remaining between them. CDR3 length equals 14 residues. The CDR3 is CASAPNREVNIQYF. The CDR3 region has the DNA TGTGCCAGCGCTCCCAACAGGGAAGTAAACATTCAGTACTTC. Full variable domain (missing parts from reference TRBV5-4 and TRBJ2-4): ETGVTQSPTHLIKTRGQQVTLRCSSQSGHNTVSWYQQALGQGPQFIFQYYREEENGRGNFPPRFSGLQFPNYSSELNVNALELDDSALYLCASAPNREVNIQYFGAGTRLSVL.

This clonotype was picked up a small number of times. This CDR3 reads CASSQRQGTQETQYF. The CDR3 DNA reads TGTGCCAGCTCCCAACGACAGGGTACCCAAGAGACCCAGTACTTC. V usage is TRBV18 and J usage is TRBJ2-5; 7 positions match TRBD1. V trimming: 6 bases; J trimming: 1 base; junction bases outside the gene matches: 8. Looked up from germline, CDR1 is KGHSH and CDR2 is LQKENI. This CDR3 comprises 15 residues. Supplemented by reference TRBV18 and TRBJ2-5, the full variable domain reads NAGVMQNPRHLVRRRGQEARLRCSPMKGHSHVYWYRQLPEEGLKFMVYLQKENIIDESGMPKERFSAEFPKEGPSILRIQQVVRGDSAAYFCASSQRQGTQETQYFGPGTRLLVL.

The chain recombines TRBV20-1 with TRBJ1-1; 7 nucleotides align to TRBD1. The CDR3 is 14 residues long. Per germline, CDR1 DFQATT and CDR2 SNEGSKA (reference sequence). Trimming cost V 5 bases and J 1 base; bases outside gene matches: 7. The CDR3 loop is CSARPGQSNTEAFF. The CDR3, as DNA: TGCAGTGCTCGCCCGGGACAGTCGAACACTGAAGCTTTCTTT.

The CDR3 reads CASKSDRLPATNEKLFF. CDR3 in DNA: TGTGCCAGCAAATCCGACAGGCTACCCGCAACTAATGAAAAACTGTTTTTT. This rearrangement joins TRBV2 to TRBJ1-4, with D perhaps TRBD1 (6 bases). CDR3 length: 17 amino acids. Germline CDR1 and CDR2: SNHLY and FYNNEI. V was shortened by 7 bases and J by 0 bases, with 18 bases between the two germline ends.